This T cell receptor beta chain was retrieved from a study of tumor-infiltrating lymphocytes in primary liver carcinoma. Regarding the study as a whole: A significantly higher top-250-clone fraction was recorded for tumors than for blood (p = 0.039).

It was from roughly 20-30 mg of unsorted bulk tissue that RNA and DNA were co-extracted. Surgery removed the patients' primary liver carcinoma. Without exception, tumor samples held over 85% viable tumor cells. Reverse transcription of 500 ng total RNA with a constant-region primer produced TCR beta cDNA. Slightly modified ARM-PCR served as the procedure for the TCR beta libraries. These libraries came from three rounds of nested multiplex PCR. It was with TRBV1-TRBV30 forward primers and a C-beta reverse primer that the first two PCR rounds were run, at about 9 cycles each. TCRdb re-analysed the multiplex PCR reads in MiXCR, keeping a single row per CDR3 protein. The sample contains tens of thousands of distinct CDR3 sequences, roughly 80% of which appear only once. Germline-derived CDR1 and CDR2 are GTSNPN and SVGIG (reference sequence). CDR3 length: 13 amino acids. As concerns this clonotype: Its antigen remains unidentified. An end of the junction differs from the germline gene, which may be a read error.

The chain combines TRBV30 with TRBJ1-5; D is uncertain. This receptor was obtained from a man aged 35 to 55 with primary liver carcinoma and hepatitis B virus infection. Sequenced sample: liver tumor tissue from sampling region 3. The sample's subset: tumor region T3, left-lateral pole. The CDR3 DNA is TGTGCCTGGAGTGGCCATTCAAATCAGCCCCAGGATTTT. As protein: CAWSGHSNQPQDF.